Here is one TCR beta chain with its context. This clonotype was recorded a few times. The antigen this receptor binds is unknown. Nothing much larger sits one base from this clone, and base qualities are not available. Library construction relied on PCR. This sample was sequenced with an Illumina HiSeq 2500. Molecular barcoding was employed in the preparation of TCR libraries, with unique molecular identifiers being used to normalize TCRbeta repertoire quantification. TCRdb cleaned the public reads at Q25 with fastp, built clones with MiXCR and kept in-frame beta chains. CDR3 protein sequences are deduplicated, and each keeps its most common genes and DNA. The table for this sample lists around 200,000 distinct CDR3 sequences; 7.5% to 9.5% of them were counted only once. The ten largest account for 35% of the sample. The intended sense of this specimen's treatment or condition label: allogeneic hematopoietic cell transplantation with graft depleted of TCRalphabeta T cells and CD19 B cells. The transplant recipients were children given TCRalphabeta/CD19-depleted allogeneic hematopoietic cell grafts.

These data are taken from a study of T-cell reconstitution after alpha-beta-depleted transplantation in children (dated by TCRdb to about 2016). Notes on the research overall: Using TCR repertoire profiling, the study quantitatively followed how T-cell immune reconstitution unfolded in children after TCRalphabeta/CD19-depleted allogeneic hematopoietic cell transplantation.

What the authors observed across the whole study: In some patients, the high TCRbeta diversity seen at day 60 was put down to recipient T cells and intrathymic progenitors that had survived conditioning. Over the following months the frequencies of hyperexpanded clones went down, and after one year T-cell counts and TCRbeta diversity were mostly credited to newly produced T cells. The apparently early alphabetaT-cell count recovery about two months after transplant was reportedly dependent on only several hundred rapidly expanded clones derived from non-depleted graft cells.

The sequence came from a male patient aged 2 to 9 who had a stem cell transplant for acute myeloid leukemia, so the T cells may come from the graft donor. The starting material was PBMCs, mostly from graft donor cells, obtained 360 days after TCRalphabeta/CD19-depleted stem cell transplant.

The nucleotides are TGTGCCAGCAGTGTCAGGCTCCAAGGGACCAAAACCTACAATGAGCAGTTCTTC. This yields the protein CASSVRLQGTKTYNEQFF. The rearranged segments are TRBV12-3 or TRBV12-4 and TRBJ2-1; the D gene is possibly TRBD1 or TRBD2, each agreeing over 5 bases. Trimming costs V 5 bases and J 2 bases, and their ends lie 22 bases apart. The CDR3 has 18 amino acids, counting the end cysteine and phenylalanine. Of all the DNA, just the CDR3 is kept, 54 bases in frame from base 1.